This T cell receptor (beta chain) emerged from a study of blood T cell repertoires in COVID-19. In the study overall: Collection of acute and convalescent COVID-19 samples took place in the United States, Italy and Spain. The analysed material was cDNA or gDNA that came from T cells, B-cell-depleted T cells, or PBMCs.

In the source study's methods: Amplification of reference gene primers provided the estimated nucleated cell counts. The protocol was immunoSEQ multiplex PCR, while the TCRdb copy is restricted to in-frame clones and leaves out a portion. V, J and clone size are those of that table, while D and trimming were read from the DNA. The sample has some 25,000 clones, roughly 90% seen once. Germline V CDR1 and CDR2: SGHNT, YYREEE (reference sequence). The CDR3 runs 14 residues. Unmatched junction bases numbered 4, after V lost 4 bases and J lost 5 bases. The receptor's source is a human donor in a cohort sampled during active COVID-19. V usage is TRBV5-4 and J usage is TRBJ2-1; 9 bases match TRBD1. Sequenced sample: peripheral blood. This CDR3 is CASSPWTGDNEQFF. In DNA, the CDR3 is TGTGCCAGCAGCCCCTGGACAGGGGACAATGAGCAGTTCTTC. The whole variable domain, filled in from reference TRBV5-4 and TRBJ2-1, reads ETGVTQSPTHLIKTRGQQVTLRCSSQSGHNTVSWYQQALGQGPQFIFQYYREEENGRGNFPPRFSGLQFPNYSSELNVNALELDDSALYLCASSPWTGDNEQFFGPGTRLTVL.